This T cell receptor beta chain derives from a study of blood T cell repertoires in COVID-19. The ends were cut back, 1 base at V and 2 bases at J, with 7 bases in the middle. From germline, CDR1 is MNHEY and CDR2 SMNVEV (reference sequence). This CDR3 contains 14 residues. Assay: immunoSEQ multiplex PCR; the TCRdb copy retains only in-frame clones and omits some. The sample comprises 61,000 or so clones, just over 85% of which are singletons, and under 20% rests with the top ten. This clone was seen just once. This TCR was sampled from a woman older than 75 with active COVID-19. The rearrangement links TRBV27 to TRBJ2-3; no firm D call. Sequencing used peripheral blood. The chain's CDR3 is CASSLYRLTDTQYF. Written as DNA, the CDR3 is TGTGCCAGCAGTTTATATAGACTCACAGATACGCAGTATTTT.